This T cell receptor (gamma chain) stems from a study of γδ T cells in repeated Plasmodium falciparum infection (dated by TCRdb to the early 2020s). Notes on the research overall: In the natural-infection arm, Malian children exposed to intense seasonal malaria transmission were enrolled and compared against age and gender matched Australian children. About five malaria-naive U.S. adults underwent four controlled human malaria infections by bites from P. falciparum NF54-infected Anopheles stephensi mosquitoes over approximately 590 days. Samples from controlled-infection subjects were taken at baseline, right before selected infections, and 21 days after each infection. Malian gammadelta TCR repertoires were analysed cross-sectionally during no-transmission periods and longitudinally across acute febrile malaria episodes. Using both natural infection in Mali and controlled human malaria infection, the study looked at the way repeated Plasmodium falciparum infection shapes the human gammadelta T cell repertoire. Results and caveats for the whole study, not just this receptor: Analysis of inter-individual variability in gammadelta T cell responses was limited by the small size of the controlled-infection cohort. Across time and infection, the Vgamma9/Vdelta2+ TCR repertoires showed a highly stable polyclonal makeup, with many TCRgamma sequences overlapping between individuals. Repeated controlled infections appeared to drive waves of new clonotype selection in Vdelta2-negative, largely Vdelta1+, gammadelta TCR repertoires. Compared with the repertoires of Australian children, the Vdelta2-negative gammadelta TCR repertoires of Malian children appeared more clonally expanded, less diverse and less shared. Generalizability was limited because the Malian cohort was drawn from a small rural village of predominantly one ethnic group.

For bulk TCR repertoire analysis, Vgamma9/Vdelta2+ and Vdelta2-negative gammadelta T cell populations were isolated by flow sorting from peripheral blood mononuclear cells. Note on this clone: Its antigen is unknown. A far larger clone is one nucleotide away, so this likely arose from a read error. Other DNA sequences in the sample encode the same CDR3.

The CDR3 goes from the cysteine to the phenylalanine over 13 residues. Only the CDR3 portion is preserved as DNA: 39 bases, with reading frame beginning at the first base. The germline V gene encodes CDR1 GITISATS and CDR2 ISYDGTV (reference sequence). Libraries were made using multiplex PCR. Instrument on record: Illumina MiSeq. Each sorted gammadelta T cell sample was sequenced for both the TCR gamma (TRG) and TCR delta (TRD) chains. Turning to the authors' computational methods: The repertoire analyses drew on clonotype tree plots, the accumulated frequency of the top 20 clonotypes, and diversity index (DI) and D75 metrics. TCRdb called clones afresh from the public reads with CATT; identical DNA rows were later merged. Here the V and J calls rest on TCRdb's processing, not on the authors' analysis. A total of 27,000 or so gamma-chain clones appear in this sample, more than 1.4% of them only once. Jointly, the top ten make up roughly a fifth of the sample.

Recombination connected TRGV9 to TRGJ1 or TRGJ2. The J gene is not listed in TCRdb, so it was assigned here from a DNA match to germline. Sequencing was carried out using gamma-delta T cells from blood. This sequence originates from a pool of human donors (malaria-infected and uninfected, not separated). The CDR3: CALWDSAYYKKLF. The base sequence is TGTGCTTTGTGGGACTCGGCTTATTATAAGAAACTCTTT.